This T cell receptor beta chain was sequenced during a study of siplizumab effects on memory and regulatory T cells. The study, taken as a whole, reports: Naive T cell populations appeared to exhibit greater diversity than memory cells and appeared to be major alloresponse contributors.

Regarding this clone: Its cognate antigen is unknown.

Assays were performed on roughly 90,000 TCR templates per sample. Here immunoSEQ multiplex PCR was the method, and the copy in TCRdb shows in-frame clones only, minus some. The repertoire has 90,000 to 140,000 clones, about 93% of them found once; the top ten carry more than 0.3%. Specimen: CD4+ T cells sorted from blood. The TCR sequence derives from a human donor in good health.

The DNA for the CDR3 is TGTGCCAGCAGCTTCCCCAATCAGCCCCAGCATTTT. Its translation: CASSFPNQPQHF. The chain employs TRBV7-8 and TRBJ1-5; D gene unclear. V shed 3 bases and J shed 3 bases, with 3 bases lying between them. This CDR3 contains 12 residues. CDR1 and CDR2 (germline): SGHVS, FQNEAQ.